A selection of T cell receptor beta chains follows, all from one sample in a study of blood T cell repertoires in COVID-19. Generated by immunoSEQ multiplex PCR, the TCRdb table keeps only in-frame clones and is missing some. The sample lists about 400,000 clones, approximately 88% seen once, with approximately 2.1% in the top ten. Sequencing was done on a sample of PBMCs or T cells enriched from blood (not recorded which). These receptors came from a woman aged 40-49 years with acute COVID-19. CDR3s include the opening cysteine and the closing phenylalanine or tryptophan. The order of the fields is D gene, clone size, V gene, J gene, CDR3 protein, CDR3 DNA. The D gene is left open where the match is weak. Only part of the rows carry a size: once, few, many, or a class if the clone is expanded.

d_call: -; clone_size: once; v_call: TRBV12-3/TRBV12-4; j_call: TRBJ2-2; cdr3_aa: CASSFSYGELFF; cdr3_nt: TGTGCCAGCAGTTTCTCGTACGGGGAGCTGTTTTTT
d_call: TRBD1; clone_size: -; v_call: TRBV18; j_call: TRBJ1-5; cdr3_aa: CASSLLGPTGVANQPQHF; cdr3_nt: TGTGCCAGCTCACTATTAGGACCGACAGGGGTGGCCAATCAGCCCCAGCATTTT
d_call: TRBD1; clone_size: -; v_call: TRBV19; j_call: TRBJ2-3; cdr3_aa: CASSNRGADTQYF; cdr3_nt: TGTGCCAGTAGTAACAGGGGAGCAGATACGCAGTATTTT
d_call: TRBD2; clone_size: -; v_call: TRBV3-1/TRBV3-2; j_call: TRBJ2-3; cdr3_aa: CASSQLAGVMDTQYF; cdr3_nt: TGTGCCAGCAGCCAACTAGCGGGGGTCATGGATACGCAGTATTTT
d_call: TRBD2; clone_size: few; v_call: TRBV19; j_call: TRBJ2-2; cdr3_aa: CASGSLAGVGITGELFF; cdr3_nt: TGTGCCAGTGGTTCTTTAGCGGGGGTCGGTATCACCGGGGAGCTGTTTTTT
d_call: -; clone_size: -; v_call: TRBV27; j_call: TRBJ2-3; cdr3_aa: CASSSYDITDTQYF; cdr3_nt: TGTGCCAGCAGTTCCTACGACATCACAGATACGCAGTATTTT
d_call: TRBD1; clone_size: -; v_call: TRBV6-5; j_call: TRBJ2-7; cdr3_aa: CASSYSKPYRGGEQYF; cdr3_nt: TGTGCCAGCAGTTACTCGAAACCGTACAGGGGCGGGGAGCAGTACTTC
d_call: TRBD1; clone_size: -; v_call: TRBV4-1; j_call: TRBJ1-2; cdr3_aa: CASSQEPGQGEGYTF; cdr3_nt: TGCGCCAGCAGCCAAGAGCCGGGACAGGGAGAAGGCTACACCTTC
d_call: -; clone_size: -; v_call: TRBV5-1; j_call: TRBJ2-1; cdr3_aa: CASSLGSYNEQFF; cdr3_nt: TGCGCCAGCAGCTTGGGCAGCTACAATGAGCAGTTCTTC
d_call: TRBD1; clone_size: -; v_call: TRBV5-5; j_call: TRBJ1-1; cdr3_aa: CASSFTGAPITEAFF; cdr3_nt: TGTGCCAGCAGCTTTACAGGGGCCCCAATCACTGAAGCTTTCTTT
d_call: -; clone_size: once; v_call: TRBV9; j_call: TRBJ2-1; cdr3_aa: CASSAISRSSYNEQFF; cdr3_nt: TGTGCCAGCAGCGCTATTAGCCGTAGCTCCTACAATGAGCAGTTCTTC
d_call: TRBD1; clone_size: once; v_call: TRBV6-6; j_call: TRBJ2-7; cdr3_aa: CASRTSGQGNEQYF; cdr3_nt: TGTGCCAGCCGGACGTCGGGACAGGGGAACGAGCAGTACTTC
d_call: TRBD1; clone_size: -; v_call: TRBV25-1; j_call: TRBJ1-2; cdr3_aa: CASSGAGGGNYGYTF; cdr3_nt: TGTGCCAGCAGTGGGGCAGGGGGCGGAAACTATGGCTACACCTTC
d_call: -; clone_size: -; v_call: TRBV30; j_call: TRBJ1-1; cdr3_aa: CAWSVGAGNAEAFF; cdr3_nt: TGTGCCTGGAGTGTAGGGGCGGGGAACGCTGAAGCTTTCTTT
d_call: TRBD1; clone_size: -; v_call: TRBV7-8; j_call: TRBJ1-2; cdr3_aa: CASSRLTGGYGYTF; cdr3_nt: TGTGCCAGCAGCCGTTTAACAGGGGGCTATGGCTACACCTTC
d_call: TRBD1; clone_size: -; v_call: TRBV5-5; j_call: TRBJ1-5; cdr3_aa: CASSLGGQGIRQPQHF; cdr3_nt: TGTGCCAGCAGCCTGGGGGGACAGGGGATTCGACAGCCCCAGCATTTT
d_call: TRBD2; clone_size: -; v_call: TRBV2; j_call: TRBJ2-1; cdr3_aa: CASRASSGGYYNEQFF; cdr3_nt: TGTGCCAGCAGAGCCTCGAGCGGGGGCTACTACAATGAGCAGTTCTTC
d_call: TRBD1; clone_size: -; v_call: TRBV7-8; j_call: TRBJ1-1; cdr3_aa: CASSLARGTGGVGTEAFF; cdr3_nt: TGTGCCAGCAGCTTAGCGAGGGGGACAGGAGGAGTAGGCACTGAAGCTTTCTTT
d_call: -; clone_size: once; v_call: TRBV15; j_call: TRBJ2-3; cdr3_aa: CATSASGTSTDTQYF; cdr3_nt: TGTGCCACCAGCGCGTCCGGGACTAGCACAGATACGCAGTATTTT
d_call: TRBD1; clone_size: -; v_call: TRBV3-1/TRBV3-2; j_call: TRBJ1-1; cdr3_aa: CASSANRGNTEAFF; cdr3_nt: TGTGCCAGCAGCGCGAACAGGGGGAACACTGAAGCTTTCTTT
d_call: -; clone_size: once; v_call: TRBV18; j_call: TRBJ1-3; cdr3_aa: CASSPNWQGTGNTIYF; cdr3_nt: TGTGCCAGCTCACCGAATTGGCAGGGGACTGGAAACACCATATATTTT
d_call: TRBD2; clone_size: -; v_call: TRBV4-1; j_call: TRBJ2-3; cdr3_aa: CASSQDRGGRTDTQYF; cdr3_nt: TGCGCCAGCAGCCAAGATCGGGGGGGGCGCACAGATACGCAGTATTTT
d_call: -; clone_size: -; v_call: TRBV30; j_call: TRBJ1-3; cdr3_aa: CAWQGTGNTIYF; cdr3_nt: TGTGCCTGGCAGGGTACTGGAAACACCATATATTTT
d_call: -; clone_size: -; v_call: TRBV5-1; j_call: TRBJ2-3; cdr3_aa: CASSTGTLDTQYF; cdr3_nt: TGCGCCAGCAGCACCGGGACATTAGATACGCAGTATTTT
d_call: -; clone_size: -; v_call: TRBV10-3; j_call: TRBJ2-2; cdr3_aa: CAISESATGELFF; cdr3_nt: TGTGCCATCAGTGAGTCTGCGACCGGGGAGCTGTTTTTT
d_call: TRBD1; clone_size: -; v_call: TRBV5-1; j_call: TRBJ2-7; cdr3_aa: CASLSRDRDTYEQYF; cdr3_nt: TGCGCCAGCTTATCCCGGGACAGAGATACATACGAGCAGTACTTC
d_call: -; clone_size: -; v_call: TRBV5-1; j_call: TRBJ1-1; cdr3_aa: CASSFDSLNTEAFF; cdr3_nt: TGCGCCAGCAGCTTCGACTCATTGAACACTGAAGCTTTCTTT
d_call: -; clone_size: -; v_call: TRBV3-1/TRBV3-2; j_call: TRBJ1-5; cdr3_aa: CASSQGGPQPQHF; cdr3_nt: TGTGCCAGCAGCCAAGGAGGCCCTCAGCCCCAGCATTTT
d_call: TRBD2; clone_size: -; v_call: TRBV12-3/TRBV12-4; j_call: TRBJ2-5; cdr3_aa: CASRPSGGQTQYF; cdr3_nt: TGTGCCAGCAGACCGAGCGGGGGACAGACCCAGTACTTC
d_call: TRBD2; clone_size: -; v_call: TRBV5-1; j_call: TRBJ2-5; cdr3_aa: CASSLEASGGQETQYF; cdr3_nt: TGCGCCAGCAGCTTGGAGGCTAGCGGGGGGCAAGAGACCCAGTACTTC
d_call: -; clone_size: -; v_call: TRBV7-2; j_call: TRBJ1-2; cdr3_aa: CASSAGQTNYGYTF; cdr3_nt: TGTGCCAGCAGCGCCGGACAGACCAACTATGGCTACACCTTC
d_call: TRBD1; clone_size: -; v_call: TRBV19; j_call: TRBJ1-2; cdr3_aa: CASSKRQGPSANYGYTF; cdr3_nt: TGTGCCAGTAGTAAAAGACAGGGGCCCAGCGCTAACTATGGCTACACCTTC
d_call: TRBD2; clone_size: -; v_call: TRBV7-8; j_call: TRBJ2-5; cdr3_aa: CASSPGGEETQYF; cdr3_nt: TGTGCCAGCAGCCCTGGGGGGGAAGAGACCCAGTACTTC
d_call: TRBD1; clone_size: -; v_call: TRBV18; j_call: TRBJ2-7; cdr3_aa: CASSPGDRGYEQYF; cdr3_nt: TGTGCCAGCTCACCTGGGGACAGGGGTTACGAGCAGTACTTC
d_call: -; clone_size: -; v_call: TRBV30; j_call: TRBJ1-6; cdr3_aa: CAWVGQPSSPLHF; cdr3_nt: TGTGCCTGGGTTGGACAGCCCTCTTCACCCCTCCACTTT
d_call: TRBD1; clone_size: -; v_call: TRBV5-6; j_call: TRBJ1-1; cdr3_aa: CASSLRGGQGNTEAFF; cdr3_nt: TGTGCCAGCAGCTTGAGGGGCGGACAGGGGAACACTGAAGCTTTCTTT
d_call: TRBD2; clone_size: -; v_call: TRBV24-1; j_call: TRBJ2-4; cdr3_aa: CATSDAGTSAKNIQYF; cdr3_nt: TGTGCCACCAGTGATGCCGGGACTAGTGCCAAAAACATTCAGTACTTC
d_call: TRBD2; clone_size: -; v_call: TRBV10-3; j_call: TRBJ2-1; cdr3_aa: CATLAGGGTEQFF; cdr3_nt: TGTGCCACCCTAGCGGGGGGGGGTACTGAGCAGTTCTTC
d_call: -; clone_size: -; v_call: TRBV29-1; j_call: TRBJ1-1; cdr3_aa: CSVVQGSTEAFF; cdr3_nt: TGCAGCGTTGTACAGGGTTCTACTGAAGCTTTCTTT
d_call: TRBD1; clone_size: -; v_call: TRBV6-5; j_call: TRBJ1-1; cdr3_aa: CASREAQGAGSAFF; cdr3_nt: TGTGCCAGCAGGGAGGCACAGGGGGCAGGCTCAGCTTTCTTT
d_call: TRBD2; clone_size: -; v_call: TRBV27; j_call: TRBJ2-3; cdr3_aa: CASSERGISTDTQYF; cdr3_nt: TGTGCCAGCAGTGAGCGGGGGATCAGCACAGATACGCAGTATTTT
d_call: -; clone_size: -; v_call: TRBV5-4; j_call: TRBJ1-4; cdr3_aa: CASSRTASPNEKLFF; cdr3_nt: TGTGCCAGCAGCAGGACAGCTTCCCCAAATGAAAAACTGTTTTTT
d_call: -; clone_size: once; v_call: TRBV19; j_call: TRBJ1-1; cdr3_aa: CASGSSATEAFF; cdr3_nt: TGTGCCAGCGGGTCTTCGGCCACTGAAGCTTTCTTT
d_call: TRBD1; clone_size: -; v_call: TRBV29-1; j_call: TRBJ2-4; cdr3_aa: CSVEDRALAKNIQYF; cdr3_nt: TGCAGCGTTGAGGACAGGGCGCTAGCCAAAAACATTCAGTACTTC
d_call: TRBD2; clone_size: -; v_call: TRBV10-2; j_call: TRBJ2-1; cdr3_aa: CASSESGGGAYEQFF; cdr3_nt: TGCGCCAGCAGTGAGTCGGGCGGGGGGGCCTATGAGCAGTTCTTC
d_call: -; clone_size: once; v_call: TRBV18; j_call: TRBJ1-4; cdr3_aa: CASSPLQGSGTNEKLFF; cdr3_nt: TGTGCCAGCTCACCGCTTCAAGGGTCAGGGACTAATGAAAAACTGTTTTTT
d_call: -; clone_size: -; v_call: TRBV6-6; j_call: TRBJ1-2; cdr3_aa: CASGEQGTNYGYTF; cdr3_nt: TGTGCCAGCGGGGAACAGGGAACTAACTATGGCTACACCTTC
d_call: TRBD1; clone_size: -; v_call: TRBV11-2; j_call: TRBJ2-7; cdr3_aa: CASSALGGRPWEQYF; cdr3_nt: TGTGCCAGCAGCGCCCTAGGGGGCAGACCTTGGGAGCAGTACTTC
d_call: -; clone_size: once; v_call: TRBV3-1/TRBV3-2; j_call: TRBJ2-3; cdr3_aa: CASSQGSARADTQYF; cdr3_nt: TGTGCCAGCAGCCAAGGGTCAGCGAGAGCAGATACGCAGTATTTT
d_call: TRBD2; clone_size: -; v_call: TRBV10-3; j_call: TRBJ2-7; cdr3_aa: CAISESTLAGGFSYEQYF; cdr3_nt: TGTGCCATCAGTGAGTCCACACTAGCGGGGGGATTTTCCTACGAGCAGTACTTC
d_call: TRBD2; clone_size: few; v_call: TRBV11-2; j_call: TRBJ2-7; cdr3_aa: CASSLRLAGIYEQYF; cdr3_nt: TGTGCCAGCAGCTTAAGACTAGCGGGGATCTACGAGCAGTACTTC
d_call: TRBD1; clone_size: -; v_call: TRBV30; j_call: TRBJ2-7; cdr3_aa: CAWSRGLRTYEQYF; cdr3_nt: TGTGCCTGGAGCAGGGGGCTGAGGACCTACGAGCAGTACTTC
d_call: -; clone_size: -; v_call: TRBV19; j_call: TRBJ2-5; cdr3_aa: CASSALRETQYF; cdr3_nt: TGTGCCAGTAGTGCCCTGAGAGAGACCCAGTACTTC
d_call: -; clone_size: -; v_call: TRBV7-9; j_call: TRBJ1-2; cdr3_aa: CASSLDSQLAGYTF; cdr3_nt: TGTGCCAGCAGCCTAGACAGTCAGCTAGCTGGCTACACCTTC